This note documents a single TCR beta chain sequence. TCRdb reprocessed the 5' RACE reads via MiXCR and lists one record per CDR3 protein. The table lists roughly 410,000 distinct CDR3 sequences, 20% to 25% of them singletons. The source of the sample is a study of T-cell memory formation after mild COVID-19. The CDR3 totals 14 residues. Germline assignment: CDR1 ENHRY and CDR2 SYGVKD. V shed 8 bases and J 4 bases; nucleotides not matched to a gene: 9. The sequenced sample consisted of PBMCs or a T cell subset sorted from them (not recorded which). The sequence was obtained from an adult woman who had mild COVID-19 (a few samples of this study predate the infection). Cell type and time point are not known. The rearrangement joins TRBV10-3 to TRBJ2-7; 9 bases agree with TRBD1. CDR3 sequence reads: CAIRRTGEGYEQYF. The DNA of the CDR3 is TGTGCCATCCGCCGGACAGGGGAGGGATACGAGCAGTACTTC.